This T cell receptor (beta chain) was obtained from a study of molecular identifiers for immune sequencing clone quantification. Findings and caveats of the study: It was shown that clones above 20 RNA copies held over 98% of effector molecules, but under 1% in naive cells.

Researchers sorted naive CD8 T cells as cells that were CD8+CD4-CCR7+CD45RA+. This clonotype was seen many times. No antigen is known for it. The CDR3 consists of 13 residues. Trimming removed 4 bases from V and 8 bases from J, with 14 bases in between. TCRdb redid the calling of the PCR reads with MiXCR, one entry per CDR3 protein. In the table there are hundreds of thousands of distinct CDR3 sequences, about a quarter of which are singletons. The V gene is TRBV12-3 or TRBV12-4, the J gene TRBJ1-2; D possibly corresponds to TRBD1 (5 bases). This sequence was found in a human donor in good health. Some libraries in this study had Jurkat cell RNA spiked in. The sample comprised naive CD8+ T cells from blood, with Jurkat cell RNA spiked in. The subset was: FACS-sorted CD8+CD4-CCR7+CD45RA+ naive T cells. In DNA form, the CDR3 reads TGTGCCAGCAGTTCCCAGGGTACGGGGGGCTACACCTTC. This gives the protein CASSSQGTGGYTF.